The 17 T cell receptor beta chains below all came from one sample that was sequenced in a study of shared clonotypes between healthy human individuals. It was CD45RO-negative cells, positively selected for CCR7, that made up naive CD8 cells, with terminally differentiated effector memory CD45RA+ cells excluded. The data were produced by immunoSEQ multiplex PCR, yet TCRdb's version contains in-frame clones alone and is incomplete. The data contain fewer than 700,000 clones, roughly 95% of them seen just once; the ten biggest clones take up approximately 0.11%. Material for sequencing was naive CD8+ T cells sorted from blood. The source of these receptors is a woman in her twenties or thirties in good health.

The rearrangement joins TRBV2 to TRBJ2-7; tentatively, D is TRBD1 (6 bases). Deletions cut 2 bases from V and 5 bases from J, with 16 bases between. This CDR3 region has 15 residues. Germline CDR1 and CDR2: SNHLY and FYNNEI. The CDR3 sequence: CASSESWQGRDEQYF. The CDR3 DNA reads as TGTGCCAGCAGTGAAAGTTGGCAGGGGAGAGACGAGCAGTACTTC.

This chain uses TRBV18 with TRBJ2-3; TRBD1 aligns across 8 bases. Germline loops: CDR1 KGHSH, CDR2 LQKENI. The CDR3 totals 14 residues. Germline trimming cut 3 bases from V and 5 bases from J; bases unmatched to any gene: 4. The CDR3 loop reads CASSPRQGRDTQYF. The CDR3 DNA reads as TGTGCCAGCTCACCTCGACAGGGGAGAGATACGCAGTATTTT.

This chain connects TRBV30 to TRBJ2-3, with 7 bases fitting TRBD1. From germline, CDR1 is GTSNPN and CDR2 SVGIG (reference sequence). The CDR3 contains 16 residues. Trimming cost V 4 bases and J 1 base; bases outside gene matches: 11. CDR3 coding DNA: TGTGCCTGGATTCTCCCCCCAGGACAGGGCACAGATACGCAGTATTTT. Protein product: CAWILPPGQGTDTQYF. The full variable domain, in which reference TRBV30 and TRBJ2-3 provide the parts outside the CDR3, is SQTIHQWPATLVQPVGSPLSLECTVEGTSNPNLYWYRQAAGRGLQLLFYSVGIGQISSEVPQNLSASRPQDRQFILSSKKLLLSDSGFYLCAWILPPGQGTDTQYFGPGTRLTVL.

The rearrangement joins TRBV13 to TRBJ2-7; D remains ambiguous. The CDR3 sequence is 13 residues long. Trimming took off 5 bases at V and 3 bases at J, with 11 bases between the two ends. Germline V lookup: CDR1 PRHDT, CDR2 FYEKMQ (reference sequence). Here the CDR3 reads CASSPPVGYEQYF. The DNA of the CDR3 is TGTGCCAGCAGCCCCCCGGTAGGCTACGAGCAGTACTTC. The whole variable domain, filled in from reference TRBV13 and TRBJ2-7, reads AAGVIQSPRHLIKEKRETATLKCYPIPRHDTVYWYQQGPGQDPQFLISFYEKMQSDKGSIPDRFSAQQFSDYHSELNMSSLELGDSALYFCASSPPVGYEQYFGPGTRLTVT.

This sequence joins TRBV6-6 and TRBJ1-4; no firm D call. Germline V gene lookup returns CDR1 MNHNY and CDR2 SVGAGI (reference sequence). The CDR3 is made up of 13 amino acids. V lost 2 bases and J 5 bases, leaving 6 bases between the germline ends. The CDR3 sequence is CASSYLPNEKLFF. CDR3 sequence (DNA): TGTGCCAGCAGTTACCTACCGAATGAAAAACTGTTTTTT.

This chain joins TRBV28 and TRBJ2-5, with 12 bases identical to TRBD2. The CDR3 extends over 15 amino acids. The germline CDR1 and CDR2 sequences are MDHEN and SYDVKM. Trimming took 3 bases from V and 5 from J; bases not matched to a gene: 4. DNA for the CDR3: TGTGCCAGCAGTTTTACCGGGACTAGCGGGGAGACCCAGTACTTC. Its translation is CASSFTGTSGETQYF. The complete variable domain, with remaining parts taken from reference TRBV28 and TRBJ2-5, reads DVKVTQSSRYLVKRTGEKVFLECVQDMDHENMFWYRQDPGLGLRLIYFSYDVKMKEKGDIPEGYSVSREKKERFSLILESASTNQTSMYLCASSFTGTSGETQYFGPGTRLLVL.

On this clone: Other DNA sequences in this specimen translate into the identical CDR3. The J gene is TRBJ1-5, the V gene TRBV28; no clear D gene. The length of the CDR3 is 14 residues. Trimming pared 6 bases from V and 0 bases from J, leaving 9 bases between. The germline V gene encodes CDR1 MDHEN and CDR2 SYDVKM. The CDR3 bases are TGTGCCAGCAGCCTCCGGATTAGCAATCAGCCCCAGCATTTT. Translation gives CASSLRISNQPQHF. Full variable domain (remainder filled in from reference TRBV28 and TRBJ1-5): DVKVTQSSRYLVKRTGEKVFLECVQDMDHENMFWYRQDPGLGLRLIYFSYDVKMKEKGDIPEGYSVSREKKERFSLILESASTNQTSMYLCASSLRISNQPQHFGDGTRLSIL.

The chain uses TRBV4-1 and TRBJ2-2, with no clear D. CDR3 length equals 14 residues. CDR1 and CDR2 (germline): MGHRA, YSYEKL. Trimming pared 0 bases from V and 7 bases from J, leaving 9 bases between. Here the CDR3 DNA reads TGCGCCAGCAGCCAAGAGTTCAACGTCGGGGAGCTGTTTTTT. Protein: CASSQEFNVGELFF.

This chain joins TRBV5-5 and TRBJ2-7; 9 nucleotides agree with TRBD1. Germline V gives CDR1 SGHKS, CDR2 YYEKEE (reference sequence). CDR3 size: 14 residues. J gave up 3 bases and V 4 bases, and 5 bases lay outside the gene matches. The DNA of the CDR3 is TGTGCCAGCAGCCCGGACAGGGGAATCTACGAGCAGTACTTC. It specifies CASSPDRGIYEQYF.

The chain joins TRBV7-2 to TRBJ2-1, with TRBD2 matching 7 bases. Germline values: CDR1 SGHTA, CDR2 FQGNSA. The CDR3 is 14 residues long. J lost 6 bases, V lost 7 bases, and 9 bases had no gene match. This CDR3 reads CASINTWTSNEQFF. The CDR3 nucleotides are TGTGCCAGCATCAACACGTGGACTAGCAATGAGCAGTTCTTC. Variable domain in full (rest from reference TRBV7-2 and TRBJ2-1): GAGVSQSPSNKVTEKGKDVELRCDPISGHTALYWYRQSLGQGLEFLIYFQGNSAPDKSGLPSDRFSAERTGGSVSTLTIQRTQQEDSAVYLCASINTWTSNEQFFGPGTRLTVL.

This rearrangement joins TRBV5-6 to TRBJ2-7; D possibly corresponds to TRBD2 (5 bases). Germline values: CDR1 SGHDT, CDR2 YYEEEE. The CDR3 runs to 15 residues. Trimming shortened V by 4 bases and J by 0 bases, and 14 bases separated the two germline ends. The CDR3 here is CASSPIPGSSYEQYF. The CDR3 bases are TGTGCCAGCAGCCCGATACCGGGGAGCTCCTACGAGCAGTACTTC.

The CDR3 loop is CASSVPAGAYEQYF. The CDR3 DNA reads as TGTGCCAGCAGCGTTCCAGCCGGGGCCTACGAGCAGTACTTC. The chain joins TRBV9 to TRBJ2-7, with D possibly matching TRBD2 (5 bases). Looked up from germline, CDR1 is SGDLS and CDR2 is YYNGEE. CDR3 length: 14 amino acids. V lost 2 bases and J 2 bases, leaving 11 bases between the germline ends.

V usage is TRBV6-5 and J usage is TRBJ2-2; a possible D gene is TRBD2 (5 bases). CDR3 size: 14 residues. Germline V CDR1 and CDR2: MNHEY, SVGAGI. Trimming took off 4 bases at V and 6 bases at J, with 12 bases between the two ends. CDR3 residues: CASSSTLGSGELFF. DNA of the CDR3: TGTGCCAGCAGTTCTACACTAGGCTCCGGGGAGCTGTTTTTT.

Comments on this clone: Other DNA sequences of this sample code for an identical CDR3. The rearrangement uses TRBV4-1 and TRBJ2-7; D gene uncertain. Trimming removed 1 base from V and 3 bases from J, with 4 bases in between. The CDR3 has 12 residues. Per germline, CDR1 MGHRA and CDR2 YSYEKL. DNA for the CDR3: TGCGCCAGCAGCCAAGCAGGCTACGAGCAGTACTTC. Protein product: CASSQAGYEQYF.

This chain links TRBV6-1 with TRBJ2-1; the D gene is possibly TRBD1 (6 bases). The V and J ends lost 7 bases and 10 bases respectively, with 17 bases between them. Germline lookup yields CDR1 MNHNS and CDR2 SASEGT. This CDR3 comprises 13 residues. In DNA form, the CDR3 reads TGTGCCAGCAAGGGGACAACCTATCACGAGCAGTTCTTC. Encoded protein: CASKGTTYHEQFF.

This chain links TRBV6-5 with TRBJ2-1, with D unclear. With 4 bases removed from V and 5 bases from J, the gap between germline ends came to 18 bases. This CDR3 has 16 amino acids. Germline V gene sequence: CDR1 MNHEY, CDR2 SVGAGI. CDR3 residues: CASSLAGGVPDNEQFF. The CDR3 region has the DNA TGTGCCAGCAGTTTGGCCGGTGGGGTACCAGACAATGAGCAGTTCTTC.

The J gene is TRBJ2-7, the V gene TRBV27; 10 bases fit TRBD1. The CDR3 covers 15 residues. V dropped 5 bases and J dropped 4; count of bases not matched to a gene: 8. Germline CDR1 is MNHEY and CDR2 is SMNVEV (reference sequence). The DNA of the CDR3 is TGTGCCAGCAGTATCGGGACAGGGGATCTATACGAGCAGTACTTC. Translation gives CASSIGTGDLYEQYF.